The T cell receptor beta chain described here comes from a study of T-cell reconstitution after alpha-beta-depleted transplantation in children. The study's findings and limits: Where alpha-beta T cells came from about two months after transplant was reportedly several hundred expanded graft clones. Some patients' high day-60 TCRbeta diversity was attributed to recipient cells surviving conditioning. By one year post-transplant, T-cell counts and diversity largely arose from T cells that were newly produced.

Preparation of the TCRbeta library involved a method that used unique molecular identifiers. MiXCR was run by TCRdb on the PCR reads, yielding one entry per CDR3 protein. The sample includes roughly 250,000 distinct CDR3 sequences, around 7.5% seen only once; the top ten take 6.3%. This clonotype has just a few counts. The antigen is not known. The TCR was taken from a male patient younger than 18 who had a stem cell transplant for acute lymphoblastic leukemia, so the T cells may come from the graft donor. The sequences come from PBMCs, mostly from graft donor cells, collected 180 days after TCRalphabeta/CD19-depleted stem cell transplant.

The CDR3 DNA sequence: TGTGCCAGCTCACCGCCAGACTACGAGCAGTACTTC. Its protein product is CASSPPDYEQYF. This rearrangement joins TRBV18 to TRBJ2-7; D is uncertain. The germline V and J ends were trimmed by 3 bases and 3 bases, with 6 bases remaining between them. Germline values: CDR1 KGHSH, CDR2 LQKENI. The CDR3 sequence is 12 residues long.